A selection of T cell receptor beta chains follows, all from one sample in a study of metastatic and nonmetastatic thyroid tumors. Using MiXCR, TCRdb reanalyzed the PCR reads. The data show 53,000 or so clones, roughly 20% seen once. The specimen sequenced was blood. These receptors came from a female donor with papillary thyroid cancer or a benign thyroid nodule (not recorded which). Some clones in this sample may be carry-over from other donors' samples. CDR3s include the opening cysteine and the closing phenylalanine or tryptophan. The D gene is left open where the match is weak. Size is stated for part of the rows, as once, few or many counts, or as a class when the clone is expanded.

many NA TRBJ1-1 TRBV11-2 CASSPTGQVVTEAFF TGTGCCAGCAGCCCGACCGGGCAGGTGGTGACTGAAGCTTTCTTT
once NA TRBJ2-7 TRBV30 CAWSWTGGYEQYF TGTGCCTGGAGTTGGACAGGAGGGTACGAGCAGTACTTC
many NA TRBJ2-7 TRBV7-6 CASSLTDGYYEQYF TGTGCCAGCAGCTTAACCGACGGCTACTACGAGCAGTACTTC
many NA TRBJ1-3 TRBV7-9 CASSLSVRGSGNTIYF TGTGCCAGCAGCTTATCTGTTAGGGGTTCTGGAAACACCATATATTTT
many NA TRBJ1-2 TRBV28 CASDPGDYGYTF TGTGCCAGCGACCCTGGGGACTATGGCTACACCTTC
many NA TRBJ1-2 TRBV19 CASGYPGPDGYTF TGTGCCAGCGGGTATCCGGGTCCTGATGGCTACACCTTC
many NA TRBJ1-5 TRBV18 CASSDGTPYSNQPQHF TGTGCCAGCTCCGATGGGACCCCTTATAGCAATCAGCCCCAGCATTTT
few TRBD2 TRBJ2-1 TRBV12-3/TRBV12-4 CASSLELVAGVHEQFF TGTGCCAGCAGTTTAGAGCTGGTAGCGGGGGTGCATGAGCAGTTCTTC
few NA TRBJ1-5 TRBV28 CARSGGLGQPQHF TGTGCCAGAAGTGGCGGCCTCGGGCAGCCCCAGCATTTT
many TRBD2 TRBJ2-3 TRBV11-1 CASSLTSGTADTQYF TGTGCCAGCAGCTTGACTAGCGGGACCGCAGATACGCAGTATTTT
many TRBD2 TRBJ2-2 TRBV7-7 CASSRGGDRANTGELFF TGTGCTAGCAGCCGGGGGGGGGACCGAGCGAACACCGGGGAGCTGTTTTTT
NA TRBD2 TRBJ2-5 TRBV5-4 CASRHQGGQETQYF TGTGCCAGCAGACACCAGGGAGGGCAAGAGACCCAGTACTTC
many NA TRBJ2-1 TRBV5-1 CASSSEPSGDTLYNEQFF TGCGCCAGCAGCTCCGAGCCATCCGGGGACACGCTCTACAATGAGCAGTTCTTC
many TRBD1 TRBJ1-4 TRBV2 CASTTGQSNEKLFF TGTGCCAGCACCACGGGACAGTCTAATGAAAAACTGTTTTTT
few TRBD2 TRBJ2-7 TRBV19 CASSFSGSFYEQYF TGTGCCAGTAGTTTTAGCGGGAGCTTCTACGAGCAGTACTTC
NA TRBD1 TRBJ2-2 TRBV5-1 CASSLYEIPQGALTGALFF TGCGCCAGCAGCCTTTACGAGATCCCACAGGGGGCTCTGACCGGGGCTCTGTTTTTT
NA TRBD2 TRBJ2-1 TRBV2 CASSSRYRLAGESEQFF TGTGCCAGCAGTTCACGCTATAGGCTAGCGGGAGAGAGTGAGCAGTTCTTC
many TRBD2 TRBJ2-7 TRBV2 CASSASGLGDRKYF TGTGCCAGCAGTGCCTCCGGACTAGGCGATAGAAAGTACTTC
many TRBD1 TRBJ1-5 TRBV10-1 CASSRTGDSNQPQHF TGCGCCAGCAGTAGGACAGGGGACAGCAATCAGCCCCAGCATTTT
many TRBD1 TRBJ1-4 TRBV11-2 CASSQGQGAWEKLFF TGTGCCAGCAGCCAAGGACAGGGGGCCTGGGAAAAACTGTTTTTT
many TRBD1 TRBJ2-1 TRBV5-4 CASSPGTDYNEQFF TGTGCCAGCAGCCCCGGGACAGACTACAATGAGCAGTTCTTC
NA NA TRBJ1-2 TRBV18 CASSPPSGAYYGYTF TGTGCCAGCTCACCCCCCTCAGGGGCCTACTATGGCTACACCTTC
many NA TRBJ2-5 TRBV18 CASSQGQETQYF TGTGCCAGCTCACAGGGTCAAGAGACCCAGTACTTC
NA NA TRBJ2-7 TRBV20-1 CSSLTYEQYF TGCAGTAGCTTGACCTACGAGCAGTACTTC
many NA TRBJ2-1 TRBV24-1 CATSDLSGTHNEQFF TGTGCCACCAGTGATTTGTCGGGGACCCACAATGAGCAGTTCTTC
many NA TRBJ1-2 TRBV18 CASSPSPQGYGYTF TGTGCCAGCTCACCATCCCCCCAGGGATATGGCTACACCTTC
few NA TRBJ1-1 TRBV4-1 CASSQGRWNTEAFF TGCGCCAGCAGCCAAGGACGGTGGAACACTGAAGCTTTCTTT
many TRBD2 TRBJ2-3 TRBV5-1 CASSSPAGGDTQYF TGCGCCAGCAGCTCCCCAGCGGGAGGAGATACGCAGTATTTT
NA NA TRBJ1-1 TRBV5-1 CASSWTFASTEAFF TGCGCCAGCAGCTGGACGTTTGCGTCCACTGAAGCTTTCTTT
many NA TRBJ2-1 TRBV11-3 CASGRSANEQFF TGTGCCAGCGGGCGTAGCGCCAATGAGCAGTTCTTC
many NA TRBJ1-1 TRBV30 CAWSVRGALEAFF TGTGCCTGGAGTGTACGGGGGGCTCTCGAAGCTTTCTTT
many NA TRBJ1-5 TRBV30 CAWSVRGASQPQHF TGTGCCTGGAGTGTACGGGGGGCAAGCCAGCCCCAGCATTTT
many TRBD2 TRBJ2-2 TRBV5-4 CASSLVLAANTGELFF TGTGCCAGCAGCTTGGTACTAGCGGCGAACACCGGGGAGCTGTTTTTT
many TRBD2 TRBJ2-7 TRBV27 CASSPGLAGVYEQYF TGTGCCAGCAGTCCTGGACTAGCGGGAGTTTACGAGCAGTACTTC
NA NA TRBJ2-3 TRBV7-8 CSSSLARSSQYF TGTTCCAGCAGCTTAGCCCGGAGTTCGCAGTATTTT
NA TRBD2 TRBJ2-1 TRBV20-1 CGSLSGRGPNEQFF TGCGGTTCTCTTAGCGGGAGGGGACCCAATGAGCAGTTCTTC
many TRBD2 TRBJ2-1 TRBV7-8 CASSSRLAGGPLDEQFF TGTGCCAGCAGCTCTAGACTAGCGGGAGGGCCTTTGGATGAGCAGTTCTTC
medium-sized NA TRBJ1-2 TRBV6-1 CASQPGLRDYGYTF TGTGCCAGTCAACCGGGCCTAAGGGACTATGGCTACACCTTC
many NA TRBJ2-7 TRBV5-6 CASSLVKGEQYF TGTGCCAGCAGCTTGGTTAAGGGCGAGCAGTACTTC
NA NA TRBJ1-2 TRBV4-1 CASSQHGSPCGYTF TGCGCCAGCAGCCAACATGGCTCTCCCTGTGGCTACACCTTC
many TRBD2 TRBJ2-1 TRBV27 CASSIRPGLAVGFGYNEQFF TGTGCCAGCAGTATAAGACCGGGACTAGCGGTGGGTTTTGGCTACAATGAGCAGTTCTTC
many NA TRBJ2-5 TRBV24-1 CATSDAFMDSQETQYF TGTGCCACCAGTGATGCCTTCATGGATAGCCAAGAGACCCAGTACTTC
NA NA TRBJ1-2 TRBV3-1 CASSPMYGGDYGYTF TGTGCCAGCAGCCCCATGTACGGGGGGGACTATGGCTACACCTTC
many NA TRBJ2-1 TRBV7-9 CASSNSRGFDEQFF TGTGCCAGCAGCAACAGCAGGGGATTCGATGAGCAGTTCTTC
many TRBD1 TRBJ1-4 TRBV5-8 CASSLAVWTGGEKLFF TGTGCCAGCAGCTTGGCAGTGTGGACAGGGGGAGAAAAACTGTTTTTT
many TRBD1 TRBJ2-2 TRBV29-1 CSAPDREAGELFF TGCAGCGCCCCGGACAGGGAGGCCGGGGAGCTGTTTTTT
many TRBD1 TRBJ2-5 TRBV2 CASSTTGGRQETQYF TGTGCCAGCAGTACTACAGGGGGCCGGCAAGAGACCCAGTACTTC
many NA TRBJ2-7 TRBV3-1 CASSQGRGAGEQYF TGTGCCAGCAGCCAAGGTCGGGGGGCGGGGGAGCAGTACTTC
many NA TRBJ1-5 TRBV20-1 CSVTSDSSNQPQHF TGCAGTGTCACGTCGGACAGTAGCAATCAGCCCCAGCATTTT
many NA TRBJ2-3 TRBV19 CASSIVGGRTDTQYF TGTGCCAGTAGTATAGTGGGCGGCAGGACAGATACGCAGTATTTT
many NA TRBJ2-7 TRBV7-9 CASSSGLLGENEQYF TGTGCCAGCAGCTCAGGACTGCTTGGGGAAAACGAGCAGTACTTC
many TRBD1 TRBJ1-5 TRBV3-1 CASSSYRGSQPQHF TGTGCCAGCAGCTCCTACAGGGGGAGTCAGCCCCAGCATTTT
many NA TRBJ2-5 TRBV7-2 CASSLVGGTRETQYF TGTGCCAGCAGCTTAGTTGGGGGGACCCGGGAGACCCAGTACTTC
many NA TRBJ1-1 TRBV6-5 CASSYLGPEGEAFF TGTGCCAGCAGTTACTTGGGGCCGGAGGGTGAAGCTTTCTTT
many NA TRBJ1-6 TRBV12-3/TRBV12-4 CASRRDSYNSPLHF TGTGCCAGCAGACGGGACTCCTATAATTCACCCCTCCACTTT
many TRBD1 TRBJ2-7 TRBV4-1 CASSHTGEIYEQYF TGCGCCAGCAGCCATACAGGGGAGATTTACGAGCAGTACTTC
NA NA TRBJ2-1 TRBV11-2 CASSLDPGVICNEQLF TGTGCCAGCAGCTTAGACCCGGGAGTCATTTGCAATGAGCAGCTCTTC